Below are 28 T cell receptor beta chains sequenced from a single sample in a study of shared clonotypes between healthy human individuals. CD45RO-negative, CCR7-selected cells formed the naive CD8 fraction, which excluded terminally differentiated effector memory CD45RA+ cells. Repertoires were generated with immunoSEQ multiplex PCR, while TCRdb's copy carries only in-frame clones and drops some. The table records about 820,000 clones, 85% to 95% of them present only once. The sequencing input was naive CD8+ T cells sorted from blood. The receptors shown here come from a man aged 25 to 40 in good health.

The genes are TRBV6-1 and TRBJ2-7; 7 bases agree with TRBD1. The germline CDR1 and CDR2 sequences are MNHNS and SASEGT. V trimming: 2 bases; J trimming: 2 bases; junction bases outside the gene matches: 9. The CDR3 sequence is 16 residues long. CDR3 coding DNA: TGTGCCAGCAGTGAATACGACAGGGCAGGGACCTACGAGCAGTACTTC. It specifies CASSEYDRAGTYEQYF.

This clone was seen just once. The V call is TRBV9, the J call TRBJ2-3; possibly TRBD2 for D (5 bases). The CDR3 has 16 residues. Per germline, CDR1 SGDLS and CDR2 YYNGEE. Trimming cost V 4 bases and J 5 bases, with 20 bases left between them. CDR3 sequence reads: CASSQSRTSLGDTQYF. Written as DNA, the CDR3 is TGTGCCAGCAGCCAGTCCAGGACTTCCCTGGGAGATACGCAGTATTTT.

This clone came up once. This could be a read error, since a much larger clone is one nucleotide away. The sample holds other DNA sequences that translate to the same CDR3. The rearrangement links TRBV25-1 to TRBJ2-1; D is unresolved. V lost 4 bases and J 0 bases, leaving 4 bases between the germline ends. Germline lookup yields CDR1 MGHDK and CDR2 SYGVNS. The CDR3 consists of 13 residues. The CDR3 coding sequence is TGTGCCAGCAGTGGCGGCTCCTACAATGAGCAGTTCTTC. Translating gives CASSGGSYNEQFF.

The count of this clone is one. The chain carries TRBV7-9 and TRBJ2-1, with D possibly matching TRBD2 (6 bases). Germline CDR1 reads SEHNR; CDR2 reads FQNEAQ (reference sequence). This CDR3 is 17 amino acids long. V dropped 1 base and J dropped 4 bases, with 17 bases sitting between them. The chain's CDR3 is CASSLGPSGDLYNEQFF. The CDR3 DNA is TGTGCCAGCAGCTTAGGTCCATCGGGGGACTTATACAATGAGCAGTTCTTC.

The gene calls are TRBV4-1 and TRBJ2-2; 9 bases match TRBD1. Germline V gene lookup returns CDR1 MGHRA and CDR2 YSYEKL. J was trimmed by 7 bases and V by 3 bases; bases with no gene match: 6. The CDR3 extends over 15 amino acids. The CDR3 reads CASSQIQGAGGELFF. The CDR3 nucleotides are TGCGCCAGCAGCCAGATACAGGGGGCTGGCGGGGAGCTGTTTTTT.

The chain has TRBV19 and TRBJ1-1; D call uncertain. Germline values: CDR1 LNHDA, CDR2 SQIVND (reference sequence). The CDR3 is made up of 13 amino acids. Trimming removed 1 base at V and 7 bases at J, with 10 bases between. The CDR3 nucleotides are TGTGCCAGTAGTATAGTCTCCGGGTATGAAGCTTTCTTT. Amino acids: CASSIVSGYEAFF.

V is TRBV19 and J is TRBJ2-7; D is ambiguous. V dropped 5 bases and J dropped 3 bases, with 14 bases sitting between them. Germline V gives CDR1 LNHDA, CDR2 SQIVND (reference sequence). The CDR3 is made up of 14 amino acids. In nucleotides, the CDR3 is TGTGCCAGTAGTTATACAGTCTTGGGCTACGAGCAGTACTTC. Translating gives CASSYTVLGYEQYF.

The V call is TRBV5-1, the J call TRBJ2-7, with TRBD1 identical over 10 bases. The germline gives CDR1 SGHRS, CDR2 YFSETQ. V was clipped by 3 bases and J by 2 bases; unmatched bases: 8. The CDR3 totals 16 residues. CDR3 loop: CASSSGTGEGAYEQYF. In DNA form, the CDR3 reads TGCGCCAGCAGCTCCGGGACAGGGGAAGGGGCCTACGAGCAGTACTTC.

The V and J genes are TRBV5-1 and TRBJ2-5, with TRBD1 as a possible D gene (6 bases). CDR1 SGHRS and CDR2 YFSETQ come from the germline V gene. Trimming stripped 1 base from V and 3 bases from J, with 19 bases between. CDR3 length equals 17 residues. In DNA form, the CDR3 reads TGCGCCAGCAGCTTGAATTACCCCGGGACACGTAAAGAGACCCAGTACTTC. This encodes CASSLNYPGTRKETQYF.

The chain is built from TRBV6-6 and TRBJ2-3; possibly TRBD1 or TRBD2 for D (5 bases each). Germline V CDR1 and CDR2: MNHNY, SVGAGI (reference sequence). Trimming took off 5 bases at V and 3 bases at J, with 12 bases between the two ends. The CDR3 sequence is 14 residues long. The CDR3, as DNA: TGTGCCAGCAGTCTGGGGGTACATACAGATACGCAGTATTTT. As protein: CASSLGVHTDTQYF.

Only one count was recorded for this clone. This chain links TRBV4-3 with TRBJ2-1; weak D call: TRBD2 (6 bases). Germline-derived CDR1 and CDR2 are LGHNA and YSLEER. Trimming removed 8 bases from V and 0 bases from J, with 14 bases in between. The CDR3 loop spans 15 amino acids. For the CDR3, the DNA is TGCGCCAGCGGCGGGACCTCCAGCTCCTACAATGAGCAGTTCTTC. Amino acid sequence: CASGGTSSSYNEQFF.

V and J are TRBV9 and TRBJ2-5; D unresolved. V gave up 0 bases and J gave up 1 base, with 13 bases separating them. The CDR3 has 16 amino acids. CDR1 is SGDLS and CDR2 is YYNGEE in the germline V gene. The CDR3 sequence: CASSVGVDRTQETQYF. The CDR3 DNA is TGTGCCAGCAGCGTAGGGGTCGACCGGACCCAAGAGACCCAGTACTTC.

This clone was detected only once. The V and J genes are TRBV18 and TRBJ2-3; D is uncertain. The V gene's germline CDR1 is KGHSH and CDR2 LQKENI. This CDR3 contains 14 residues. With 2 bases removed from V and 1 base from J, the gap between germline ends came to 7 bases. The CDR3 bases are TGTGCCAGCTCACCATTCGACGGCACAGATACGCAGTATTTT. Its translation is CASSPFDGTDTQYF.

V gene TRBV27 combines with J gene TRBJ2-1, with D perhaps matching TRBD2 (6 bases). CDR1 is MNHEY, CDR2 SMNVEV, per germline (reference sequence). This CDR3 comprises 15 residues. V was trimmed by 6 bases and J by 6 bases, leaving 18 bases between them. The CDR3, as DNA: TGTGCCAGCAGCGGCGGCCAGCGGGCTCGCAATGAGCAGTTCTTC. This gives the protein CASSGGQRARNEQFF.

In DNA form, the CDR3 reads TGTGCCAGCAGCTCTACCACAGGGGCCGCCTATGGCTACACCTTC. This codes for CASSSTTGAAYGYTF. This chain uses TRBV7-9 with TRBJ1-2; 7 positions agree with TRBD1. V gave up 4 bases and J gave up 4 bases; unmatched junction bases: 9. CDR1 SEHNR and CDR2 FQNEAQ come from the germline V gene (reference sequence). This CDR3 comprises 15 residues.

V gene TRBV7-2 combines with J gene TRBJ1-2; TRBD1 is a possible D gene (5 bases). The CDR3 loop spans 15 amino acids. Looked up from germline, CDR1 is SGHTA and CDR2 is FQGNSA. V shed 4 bases and J shed 8 bases, with 20 bases lying between them. CDR3 DNA: TGTGCCAGCAGCTCCCCCCGGGCAGGACATGAAGGCTACACCTTC. It is translated as CASSSPRAGHEGYTF. The full variable domain, completed using reference TRBV7-2 and TRBJ1-2, is GAGVSQSPSNKVTEKGKDVELRCDPISGHTALYWYRQSLGQGLEFLIYFQGNSAPDKSGLPSDRFSAERTGGSVSTLTIQRTQQEDSAVYLCASSSPRAGHEGYTFGSGTRLTVV.

This clone was seen only once. The V gene is TRBV5-5, the J gene TRBJ2-1; D uncertain. Trimming stripped 1 base from V and 3 bases from J, with 17 bases between. CDR3 length equals 17 residues. The germline CDR1 and CDR2 sequences are SGHKS and YYEKEE (reference sequence). CDR3 bases: TGTGCCAGCAGCTTGTCGGCCTGGGTCCATAGCTACAATGAGCAGTTCTTC. It is translated as CASSLSAWVHSYNEQFF.

The gene calls are TRBV7-6 and TRBJ2-5; 9 bases line up with TRBD1. Per the germline V gene, CDR1 is SGHVS and CDR2 is FNYEAQ. This CDR3 contains 16 residues. Trimming removed 0 bases from V and 5 bases from J; junction bases left unmatched: 7. CDR3 nucleotides: TGTGCCAGCAGCTTAGCGGGGACAGGGTCGGGGGAGACCCAGTACTTC. Amino acid sequence: CASSLAGTGSGETQYF.

J is TRBJ2-1 and V is TRBV14, with 13 bases matching TRBD2. J lost 9 bases, V lost 3 bases, and 5 bases had no gene match. This CDR3 has 15 amino acids. Germline V gene sequence: CDR1 SGHDN, CDR2 FVKESK. DNA for the CDR3: TGTGCCAGCAGCCACGGACTAGCGGGAGAAAGTGAGCAGTTCTTC. Translating gives CASSHGLAGESEQFF. Full variable domain (rest looked up from reference TRBV14 and TRBJ2-1): EAGVTQFPSHSVIEKGQTVTLRCDPISGHDNLYWYRRVMGKEIKFLLHFVKESKQDESGMPNNRFLAERTGGTYSTLKVQPAELEDSGVYFCASSHGLAGESEQFFGPGTRLTVL.

The genes are TRBV7-9 and TRBJ1-2; D not certain. In germline, CDR1 is SEHNR, CDR2 FQNEAQ (reference sequence). V was pared by 2 bases and J by 0 bases, with 7 bases between. CDR3 length: 14 amino acids. This CDR3 reads CASSLSPANYGYTF. The CDR3 nucleotides read TGTGCCAGCAGCTTAAGTCCCGCTAACTATGGCTACACCTTC.

This clone was seen just once. Other DNA sequences within the sample encode an identical CDR3. CDR3 in DNA: TGTGCCAGCAGTCCAGGGAGGAGCTCCTACGAGCAGTACTTC. Its translation: CASSPGRSSYEQYF. The chain joins TRBV27 to TRBJ2-7, with D possibly being TRBD2 (6 bases). Germline values: CDR1 MNHEY, CDR2 SMNVEV (reference sequence). This CDR3 is built from 14 residues. Deletions cut 5 bases from V and 0 bases from J, with 11 bases between.

Note on this clone: Other DNA sequences in the same sample also yield this CDR3. The rearrangement joins TRBV29-1 to TRBJ2-7; possibly TRBD1 or TRBD2 for D (5 bases each). V gave up 7 bases and J gave up 3 bases, with 25 bases separating them. The CDR3 is 16 residues long. Looked up from germline, CDR1 is SQVTM and CDR2 is ANQGSEA. The CDR3 DNA reads as TGCAGCGCCGTGGAATGGGGCACCCGCGGGTTCTACGAGCAGTACTTC. Its protein product is CSAVEWGTRGFYEQYF.

The chain couples TRBV29-1 to TRBJ2-1, with D possibly being TRBD2 (6 bases). The CDR3 has 11 amino acids. Trimming stripped 3 bases from V and 9 bases from J, with 9 bases between. CDR1 and CDR2 (germline): SQVTM, ANQGSEA. CDR3 region: CSVDLGLEQFF. As DNA, the CDR3 is TGCAGCGTTGACCTGGGACTTGAGCAGTTCTTC.

In nucleotides, the CDR3 is TGTGCCAGCAGCTCGCCGAACGAGCAGTACTTC. Its protein product is CASSSPNEQYF. The chain recombines TRBV5-4 with TRBJ2-7, with D uncertain. Looked up from germline, CDR1 is SGHNT and CDR2 is YYREEE (reference sequence). There are 11 residues in the CDR3. Trimming pared 3 bases from V and 5 bases from J, leaving 6 bases between.

The gene calls are TRBV29-1 and TRBJ2-7; D might be TRBD1 (6 bases). Trimming shortened V by 0 bases and J by 4 bases, and 16 bases separated the two germline ends. The CDR3 is 15 amino acids. Germline loops: CDR1 SQVTM, CDR2 ANQGSEA. In DNA form, the CDR3 reads TGCAGCGTTGAAGACCAGGACAGAGACCCATACGAGCAGTACTTC. It codes for CSVEDQDRDPYEQYF.

V gene TRBV5-1 combines with J gene TRBJ2-3; no clear D. The CDR3 totals 17 residues. The ends were cut back, 6 bases at V and 2 bases at J, with 22 bases in the middle. Germline CDR1 is SGHRS and CDR2 is YFSETQ. The CDR3 region is CASTNPGDRFNTDTQYF. In DNA, the CDR3 is TGCGCCAGCACAAACCCGGGCGATCGATTTAACACAGATACGCAGTATTTT.

The chain links TRBV7-6 to TRBJ2-7; D gene uncertain. Deletions cut 4 bases from V and 5 bases from J, with 12 bases between. CDR1 SGHVS and CDR2 FNYEAQ come from the germline V gene. The CDR3 is 13 residues long. CDR3 sequence: CASSSIGLHEQYF. The CDR3 region has the DNA TGTGCCAGCAGCTCTATCGGTCTCCACGAGCAGTACTTC.

The sample holds a few counts of this clone. The V and J genes are TRBV18 and TRBJ1-5; 8 nucleotides align to TRBD1. CDR1 is KGHSH and CDR2 is LQKENI in the germline V gene. This CDR3 is built from 15 residues. V lost 3 bases and J lost 5; bases outside the gene matches: 6. CDR3 loop: CASSPPDRADQPQHF. The CDR3 DNA is TGTGCCAGCTCACCTCCGGACAGGGCGGATCAGCCCCAGCATTTT.